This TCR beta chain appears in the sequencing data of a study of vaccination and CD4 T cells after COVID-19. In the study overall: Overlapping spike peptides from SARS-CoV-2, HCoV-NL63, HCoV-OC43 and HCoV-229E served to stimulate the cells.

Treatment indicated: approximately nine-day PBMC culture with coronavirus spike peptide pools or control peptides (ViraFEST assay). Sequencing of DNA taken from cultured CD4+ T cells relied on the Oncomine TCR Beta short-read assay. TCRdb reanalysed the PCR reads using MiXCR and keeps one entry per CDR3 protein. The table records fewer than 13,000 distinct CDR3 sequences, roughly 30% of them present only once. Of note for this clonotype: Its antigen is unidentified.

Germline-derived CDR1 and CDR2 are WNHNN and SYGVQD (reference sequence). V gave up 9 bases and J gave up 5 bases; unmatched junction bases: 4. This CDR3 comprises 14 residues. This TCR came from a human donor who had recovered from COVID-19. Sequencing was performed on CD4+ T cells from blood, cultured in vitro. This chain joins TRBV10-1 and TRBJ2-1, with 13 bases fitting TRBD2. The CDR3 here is CASPLAGGNNEQFF. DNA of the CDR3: TGCGCCAGTCCACTAGCGGGAGGGAACAATGAGCAGTTCTTC.